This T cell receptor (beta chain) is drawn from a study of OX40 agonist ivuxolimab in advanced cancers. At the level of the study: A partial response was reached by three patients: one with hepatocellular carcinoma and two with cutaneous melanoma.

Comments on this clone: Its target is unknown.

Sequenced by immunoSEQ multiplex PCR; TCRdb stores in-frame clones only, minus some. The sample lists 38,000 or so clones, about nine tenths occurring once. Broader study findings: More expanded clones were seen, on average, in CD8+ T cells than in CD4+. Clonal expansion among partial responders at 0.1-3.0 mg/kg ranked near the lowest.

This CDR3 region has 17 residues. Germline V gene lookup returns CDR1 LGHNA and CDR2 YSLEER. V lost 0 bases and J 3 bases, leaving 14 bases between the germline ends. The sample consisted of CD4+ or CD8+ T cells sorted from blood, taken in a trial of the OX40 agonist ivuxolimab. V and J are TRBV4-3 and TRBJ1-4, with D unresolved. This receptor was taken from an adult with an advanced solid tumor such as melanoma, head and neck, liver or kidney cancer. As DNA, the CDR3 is TGCGCCAGCAGCCAAGATTGGACGGAGGGAGCTAATGAAAAACTGTTTTTT. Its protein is CASSQDWTEGANEKLFF.